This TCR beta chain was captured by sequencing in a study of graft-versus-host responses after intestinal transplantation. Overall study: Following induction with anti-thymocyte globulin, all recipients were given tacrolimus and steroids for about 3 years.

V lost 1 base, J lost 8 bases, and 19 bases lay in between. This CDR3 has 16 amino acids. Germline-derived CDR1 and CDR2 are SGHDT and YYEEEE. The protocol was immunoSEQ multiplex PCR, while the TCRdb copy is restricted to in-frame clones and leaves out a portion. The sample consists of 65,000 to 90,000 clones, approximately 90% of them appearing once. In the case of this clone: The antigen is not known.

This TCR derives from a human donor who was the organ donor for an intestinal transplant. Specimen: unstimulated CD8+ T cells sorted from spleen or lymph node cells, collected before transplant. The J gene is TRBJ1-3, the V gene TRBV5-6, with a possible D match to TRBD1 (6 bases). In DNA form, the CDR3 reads TGTGCCAGCAGCTTGAGGTTCGGGGGGCTGGCCGACACCATATATTTT. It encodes CASSLRFGGLADTIYF.